Reported below is one T cell receptor (beta chain). Its specificity is not known. This record comes from a study of high-grade serous ovarian cancer treatment subgroups. Background on the study: Each sample yielded on average approximately 7,700 unique TCR beta rearrangements from 14,000 or so reads.

Clones were read by immunoSEQ multiplex PCR, and TCRdb kept only the in-frame ones, dropping some. The sample holds fewer than 6,500 clones, 65% to 70% seen once. Tumor samples were taken before definitive surgery or chemotherapy. Broader study findings: Different patients shared almost no repertoire; same-patient tumors shared roughly 0.1 to 0.8.

CDR3 length: 17 residues. V was clipped by 6 bases and J by 2 bases; unmatched bases: 9. In germline, CDR1 is SEHNR, CDR2 FQNEAQ (reference sequence). The sequence derives from a human donor with high-grade serous ovarian cancer. Sequenced: tumor tissue. The V gene is TRBV7-9, the J gene TRBJ2-6; 8 bases are a match to TRBD1. The CDR3, as DNA: TGTGCCAGCAGTCTTACTCCAGGGGGCGCTGGGGCCAACGTCCTGACTTTC. Translated: CASSLTPGGAGANVLTF.